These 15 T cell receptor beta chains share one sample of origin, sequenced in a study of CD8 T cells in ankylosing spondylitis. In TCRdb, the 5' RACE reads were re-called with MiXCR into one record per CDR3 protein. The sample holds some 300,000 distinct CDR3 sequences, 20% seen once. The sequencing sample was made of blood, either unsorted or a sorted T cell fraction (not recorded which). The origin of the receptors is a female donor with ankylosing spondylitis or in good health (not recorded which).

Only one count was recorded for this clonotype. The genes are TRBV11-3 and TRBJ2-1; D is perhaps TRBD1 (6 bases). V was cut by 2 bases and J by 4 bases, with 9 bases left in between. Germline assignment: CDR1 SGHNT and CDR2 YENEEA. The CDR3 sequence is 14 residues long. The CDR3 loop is CASSLLQGYNEQFF. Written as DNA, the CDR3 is TGTGCCAGCAGCTTACTACAGGGTTACAATGAGCAGTTCTTC. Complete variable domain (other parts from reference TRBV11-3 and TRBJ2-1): EAGVVQSPRYKIIEKKQPVAFWCNPISGHNTLYWYLQNLGQGPELLIRYENEEAVDDSQLPKDRFSAERLKGVDSTLKIQPAELGDSAVYLCASSLLQGYNEQFFGPGTRLTVL.

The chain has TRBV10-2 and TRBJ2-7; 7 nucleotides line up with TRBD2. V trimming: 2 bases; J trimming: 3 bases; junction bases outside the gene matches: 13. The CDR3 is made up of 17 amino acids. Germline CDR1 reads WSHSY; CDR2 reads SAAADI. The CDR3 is CASSEMETSRLLYEQYF. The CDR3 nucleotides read TGCGCCAGCAGTGAGATGGAGACTAGCCGACTCCTCTACGAGCAGTACTTC.

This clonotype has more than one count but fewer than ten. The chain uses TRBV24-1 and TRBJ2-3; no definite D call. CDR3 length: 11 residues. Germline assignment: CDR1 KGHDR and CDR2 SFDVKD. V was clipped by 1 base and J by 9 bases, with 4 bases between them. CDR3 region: CATSDLRTQYF. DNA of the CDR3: TGTGCCACCAGTGATTTAAGAACGCAGTATTTT.

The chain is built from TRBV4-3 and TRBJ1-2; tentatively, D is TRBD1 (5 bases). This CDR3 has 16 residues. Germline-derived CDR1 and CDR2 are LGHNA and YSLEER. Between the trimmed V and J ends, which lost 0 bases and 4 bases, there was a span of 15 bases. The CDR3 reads CASSQDLSVGTYGYTF. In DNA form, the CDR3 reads TGCGCCAGCAGCCAAGATCTGTCCGTAGGGACCTATGGCTACACCTTC.

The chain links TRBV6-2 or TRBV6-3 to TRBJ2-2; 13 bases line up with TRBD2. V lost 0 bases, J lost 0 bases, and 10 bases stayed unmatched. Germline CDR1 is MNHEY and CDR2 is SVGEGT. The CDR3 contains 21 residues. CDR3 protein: CASSYSRAGLAGLPNTGELFF. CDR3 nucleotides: TGTGCCAGCAGTTACTCGAGGGCGGGACTAGCGGGGCTACCGAACACCGGGGAGCTGTTTTTT.

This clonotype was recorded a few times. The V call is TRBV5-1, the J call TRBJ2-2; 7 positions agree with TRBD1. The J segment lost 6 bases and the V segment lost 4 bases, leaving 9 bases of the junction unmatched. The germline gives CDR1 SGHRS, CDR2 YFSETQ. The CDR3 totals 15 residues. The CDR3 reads CASSRMTGYSGELFF. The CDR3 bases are TGCGCCAGCAGCCGCATGACAGGGTATTCCGGGGAGCTGTTTTTT. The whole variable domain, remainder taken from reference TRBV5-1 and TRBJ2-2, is KAGVTQTPRYLIKTRGQQVTLSCSPISGHRSVSWYQQTPGQGLQFLFEYFSETQRNKGNFPGRFSGRQFSNSRSEMNVSTLELGDSALYLCASSRMTGYSGELFFGEGSRLTVL.

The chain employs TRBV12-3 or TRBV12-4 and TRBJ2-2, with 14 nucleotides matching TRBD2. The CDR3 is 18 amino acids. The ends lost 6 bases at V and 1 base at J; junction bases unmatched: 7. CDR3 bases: TGTGCCAGCAGCTCCTCGACTAGCGGGAGGGTGAACACCGGGGAGCTGTTTTTT. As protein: CASSSSTSGRVNTGELFF.

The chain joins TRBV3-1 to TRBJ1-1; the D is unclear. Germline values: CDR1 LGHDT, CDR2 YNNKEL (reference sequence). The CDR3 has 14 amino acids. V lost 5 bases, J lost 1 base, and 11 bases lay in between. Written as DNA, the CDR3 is TGTGCCAGCAGCATGCGGATGGGGAACACTGAAGCTTTCTTT. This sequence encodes CASSMRMGNTEAFF.

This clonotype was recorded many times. Written as DNA, the CDR3 is TGTGCCAGCAGCCCGACGAGATTCTCCTACGAGCAGTACTTC. It yields the protein CASSPTRFSYEQYF. The rearrangement links TRBV13 to TRBJ2-7; no reliable D call. Trimming pared 5 bases from V and 0 bases from J, leaving 11 bases between. This CDR3 has 14 residues. Germline values: CDR1 PRHDT, CDR2 FYEKMQ (reference sequence).

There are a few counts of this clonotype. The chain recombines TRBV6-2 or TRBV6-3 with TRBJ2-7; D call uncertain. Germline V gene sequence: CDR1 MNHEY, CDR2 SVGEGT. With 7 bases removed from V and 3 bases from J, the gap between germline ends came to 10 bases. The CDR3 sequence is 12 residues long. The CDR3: CASTGTNYEQYF. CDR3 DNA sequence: TGTGCCAGCACAGGTACCAACTACGAGCAGTACTTC.

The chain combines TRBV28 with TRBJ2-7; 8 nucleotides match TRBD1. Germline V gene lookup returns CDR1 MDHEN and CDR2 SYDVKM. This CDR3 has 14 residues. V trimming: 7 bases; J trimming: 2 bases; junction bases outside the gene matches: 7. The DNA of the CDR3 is TGTGCCAGCATCCGACAGGGGATCACCTACGAGCAGTACTTC. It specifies CASIRQGITYEQYF.

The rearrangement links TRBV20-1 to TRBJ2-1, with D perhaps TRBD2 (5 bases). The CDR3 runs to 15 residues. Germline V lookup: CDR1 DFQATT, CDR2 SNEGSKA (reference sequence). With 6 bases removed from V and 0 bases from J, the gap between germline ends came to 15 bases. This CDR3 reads CSASRTSLSYNEQFF. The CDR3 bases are TGCAGTGCCTCTCGGACTTCACTCTCCTACAATGAGCAGTTCTTC.

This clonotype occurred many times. The CDR3 DNA is TGTGCCAGCAGTCCCGGACAGATATACAATGAGCAGTTCTTC. It encodes CASSPGQIYNEQFF. This sequence joins TRBV12-3 or TRBV12-4 and TRBJ2-1; D might be TRBD1 (6 bases). Trimming removed 5 bases from V and 4 bases from J, with 12 bases in between. There are 14 residues in the CDR3.

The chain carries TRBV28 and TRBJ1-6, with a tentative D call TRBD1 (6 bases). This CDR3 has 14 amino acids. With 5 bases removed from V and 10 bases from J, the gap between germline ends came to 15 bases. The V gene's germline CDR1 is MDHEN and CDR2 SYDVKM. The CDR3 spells CASSVGGGKSPLHF. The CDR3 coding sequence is TGTGCCAGCAGTGTAGGGGGGGGGAAATCACCCCTCCACTTT.

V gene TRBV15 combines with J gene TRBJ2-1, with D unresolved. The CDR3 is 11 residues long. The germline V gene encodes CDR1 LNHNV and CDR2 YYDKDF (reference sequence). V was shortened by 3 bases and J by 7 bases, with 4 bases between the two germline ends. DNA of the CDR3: TGTGCCACCAGCAGGGTGAATGAGCAGTTCTTC. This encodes CATSRVNEQFF.